This T cell receptor (beta chain) was sequenced during a study of T cells in Graves' hyperthyroidism and ophthalmopathy. TCR beta CDR3 regions were amplified from RNA. The HTBI primer set served for first-round RT-PCR of the TCR CDR3. From the multiplex PCR reads, TCRdb called clonotypes with MiXCR, one entry per CDR3 protein. The sample has roughly 570,000 distinct CDR3 sequences, about half seen once. Graves' hyperthyroidism qualified as stable when ophthalmopathy did not progress within 18 months. Newly diagnosed hyperthyroidism, duration under 2 months, in patients aged 18 to 65. Study-level results: In simple terms, a model built on 13 V-J features told ophthalmopathy apart from stable hyperthyroidism. Most thyroid-expanded clonotypes above 0.001 were also found in blood.

The CDR3 has 15 amino acids. The V and J ends lost 1 base and 3 bases respectively, with 16 bases between them. The germline gives CDR1 DFQATT, CDR2 SNEGSKA (reference sequence). Turning to this clonotype: Antigen specificity is unknown.

Sequenced: peripheral blood or thyroid tissue (not recorded which). The chain carries TRBV20-1 and TRBJ2-7, with D possibly being TRBD2 (7 bases). This receptor was obtained from a woman younger than 30 with Graves' hyperthyroidism. The CDR3 loop is CSARVGASGYYEQYF. CDR3 DNA sequence: TGCAGTGCTAGAGTGGGGGCTAGCGGATACTACGAGCAGTACTTC.